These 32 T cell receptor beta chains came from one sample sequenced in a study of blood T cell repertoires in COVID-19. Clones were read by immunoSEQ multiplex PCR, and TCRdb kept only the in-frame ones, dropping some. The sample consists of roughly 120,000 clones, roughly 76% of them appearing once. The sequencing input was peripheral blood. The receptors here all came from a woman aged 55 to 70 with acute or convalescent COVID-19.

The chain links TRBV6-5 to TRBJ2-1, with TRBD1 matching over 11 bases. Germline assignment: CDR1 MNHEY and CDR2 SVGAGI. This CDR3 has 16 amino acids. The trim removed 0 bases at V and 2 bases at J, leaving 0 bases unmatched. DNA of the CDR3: TGTGCCAGCAGTTACTCGGGACAGGGGGCCTACAATGAGCAGTTCTTC. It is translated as CASSYSGQGAYNEQFF.

The CDR3 sequence: CSVDRGGRQETQYF. As DNA, the CDR3 is TGCAGCGTTGATCGGGGGGGCCGTCAAGAGACCCAGTACTTC. The chain carries TRBV29-1 and TRBJ2-5; 8 positions agree with TRBD2. J gave up 2 bases and V 3 bases, and 5 bases lay outside the gene matches. CDR1 and CDR2 (germline): SQVTM, ANQGSEA. CDR3 length: 14 residues.

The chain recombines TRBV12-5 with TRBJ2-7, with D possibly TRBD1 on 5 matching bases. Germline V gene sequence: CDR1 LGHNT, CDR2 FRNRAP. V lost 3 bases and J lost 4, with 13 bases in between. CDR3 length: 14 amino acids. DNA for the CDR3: TGTGCTAGTGGTTTCAGAAATACAGGTTACGAGCAGTACTTC. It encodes CASGFRNTGYEQYF.

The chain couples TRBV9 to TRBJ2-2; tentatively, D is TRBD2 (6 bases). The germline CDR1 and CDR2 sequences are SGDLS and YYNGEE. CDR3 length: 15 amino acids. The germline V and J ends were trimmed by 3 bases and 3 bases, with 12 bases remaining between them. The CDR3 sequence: CASSAGTQYTGELFF. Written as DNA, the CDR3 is TGTGCCAGCAGCGCCGGGACTCAATACACCGGGGAGCTGTTTTTT.

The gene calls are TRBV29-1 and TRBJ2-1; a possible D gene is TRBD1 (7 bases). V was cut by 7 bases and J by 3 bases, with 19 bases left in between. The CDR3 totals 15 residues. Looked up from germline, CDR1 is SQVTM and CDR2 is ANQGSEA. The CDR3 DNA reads TGCAGCGGCGGGATTGACAGGGCGAACTACAATGAGCAGTTCTTC. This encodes CSGGIDRANYNEQFF.

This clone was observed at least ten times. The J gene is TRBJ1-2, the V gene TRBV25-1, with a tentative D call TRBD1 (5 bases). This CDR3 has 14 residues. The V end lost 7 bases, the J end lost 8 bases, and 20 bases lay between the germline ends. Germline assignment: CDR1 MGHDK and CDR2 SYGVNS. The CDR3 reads CASTQGNGVGGYTF. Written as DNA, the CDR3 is TGTGCCAGCACTCAGGGTAACGGAGTGGGGGGCTACACCTTC.

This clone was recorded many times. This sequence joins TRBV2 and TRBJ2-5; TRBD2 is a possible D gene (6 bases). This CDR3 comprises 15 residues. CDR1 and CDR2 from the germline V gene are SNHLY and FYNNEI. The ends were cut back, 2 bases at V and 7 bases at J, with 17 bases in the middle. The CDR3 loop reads CASSESTMRGGTQYF. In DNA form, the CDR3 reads TGTGCCAGCAGTGAAAGTACTATGAGGGGAGGGACCCAGTACTTC. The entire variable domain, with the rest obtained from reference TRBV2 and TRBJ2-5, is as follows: EPEVTQTPSHQVTQMGQEVILRCVPISNHLYFYWYRQILGQKVEFLVSFYNNEISEKSEIFDDQFSVERPDGSNFTLKIRSTKLEDSAMYFCASSESTMRGGTQYFGPGTRLLVL.

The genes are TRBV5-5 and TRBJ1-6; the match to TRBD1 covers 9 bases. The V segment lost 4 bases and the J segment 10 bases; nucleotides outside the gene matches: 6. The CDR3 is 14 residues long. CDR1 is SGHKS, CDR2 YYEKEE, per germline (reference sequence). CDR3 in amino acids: CASSVGTGTSPLHF. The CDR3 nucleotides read TGTGCCAGCAGCGTCGGGACAGGGACGTCACCCCTCCACTTT.

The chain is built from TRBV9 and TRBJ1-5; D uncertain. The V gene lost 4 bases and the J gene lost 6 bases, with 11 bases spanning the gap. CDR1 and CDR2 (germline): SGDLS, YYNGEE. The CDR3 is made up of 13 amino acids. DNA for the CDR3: TGTGCCAGCAGCCACGACTACGGTCAGCCCCAGCATTTT. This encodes CASSHDYGQPQHF.

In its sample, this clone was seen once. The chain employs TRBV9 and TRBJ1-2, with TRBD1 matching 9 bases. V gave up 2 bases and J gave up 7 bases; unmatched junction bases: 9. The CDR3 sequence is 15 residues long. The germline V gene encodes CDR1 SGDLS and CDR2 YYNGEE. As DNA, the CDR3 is TGTGCCAGCAGCGTGGGTGGACAGGGGTGGGGTGGCTACACCTTC. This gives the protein CASSVGGQGWGGYTF.

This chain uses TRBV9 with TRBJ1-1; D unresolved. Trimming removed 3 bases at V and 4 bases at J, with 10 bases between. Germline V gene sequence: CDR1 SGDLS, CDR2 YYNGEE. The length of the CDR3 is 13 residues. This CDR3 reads CASSAPGSTEAFF. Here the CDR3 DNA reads TGTGCCAGCAGCGCCCCCGGGAGCACTGAAGCTTTCTTT.

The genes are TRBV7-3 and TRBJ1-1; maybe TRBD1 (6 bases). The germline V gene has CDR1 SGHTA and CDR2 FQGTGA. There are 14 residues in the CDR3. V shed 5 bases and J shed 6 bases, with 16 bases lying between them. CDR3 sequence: CASSEQGHVSEAFF. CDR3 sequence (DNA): TGTGCCAGCAGCGAACAGGGTCATGTCTCTGAAGCTTTCTTT.

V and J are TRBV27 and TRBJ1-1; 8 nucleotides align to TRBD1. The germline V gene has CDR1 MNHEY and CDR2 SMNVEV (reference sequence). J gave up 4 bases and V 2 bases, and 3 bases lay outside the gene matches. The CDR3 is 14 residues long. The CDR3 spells CASSLTGGITEAFF. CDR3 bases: TGTGCCAGCAGTTTAACAGGGGGGATCACTGAAGCTTTCTTT.

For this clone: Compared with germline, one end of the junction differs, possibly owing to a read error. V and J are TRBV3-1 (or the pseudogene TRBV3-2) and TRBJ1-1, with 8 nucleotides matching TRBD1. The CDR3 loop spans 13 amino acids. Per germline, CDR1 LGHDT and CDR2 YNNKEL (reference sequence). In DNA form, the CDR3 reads TGTTGCTCCCTGCGGACAGGGAACCCTGAAGCTTTCTTT. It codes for CCSLRTGNPEAFF.

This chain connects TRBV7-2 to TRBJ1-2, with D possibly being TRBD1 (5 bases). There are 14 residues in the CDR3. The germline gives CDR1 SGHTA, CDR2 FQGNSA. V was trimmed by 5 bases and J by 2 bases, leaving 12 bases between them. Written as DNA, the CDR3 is TGTGCCAGCAGCCCAGGGACTTTGAACTATGGCTACACCTTC. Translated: CASSPGTLNYGYTF.

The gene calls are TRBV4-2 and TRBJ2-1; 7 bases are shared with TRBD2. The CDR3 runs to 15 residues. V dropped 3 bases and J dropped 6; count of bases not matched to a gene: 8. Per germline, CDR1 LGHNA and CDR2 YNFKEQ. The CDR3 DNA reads TGTGCCAGCAGCCAGGGACTAACCAACCGCAATGAGCAGTTCTTC. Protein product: CASSQGLTNRNEQFF.

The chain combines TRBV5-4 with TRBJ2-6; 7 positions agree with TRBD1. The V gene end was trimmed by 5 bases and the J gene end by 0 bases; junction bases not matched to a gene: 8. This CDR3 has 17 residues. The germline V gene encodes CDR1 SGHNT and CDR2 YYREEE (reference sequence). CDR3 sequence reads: CASSIQGTHSGANVLTF. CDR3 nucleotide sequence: TGTGCCAGCAGTATACAGGGGACCCACTCTGGGGCCAACGTCCTGACTTTC.

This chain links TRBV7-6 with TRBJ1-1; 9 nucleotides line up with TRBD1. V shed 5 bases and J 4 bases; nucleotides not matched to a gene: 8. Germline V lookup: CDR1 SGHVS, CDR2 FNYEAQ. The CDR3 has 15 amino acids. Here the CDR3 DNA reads TGTGCCAGCAGCCCAAAACAGGGGGCCAGCACTGAAGCTTTCTTT. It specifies CASSPKQGASTEAFF.

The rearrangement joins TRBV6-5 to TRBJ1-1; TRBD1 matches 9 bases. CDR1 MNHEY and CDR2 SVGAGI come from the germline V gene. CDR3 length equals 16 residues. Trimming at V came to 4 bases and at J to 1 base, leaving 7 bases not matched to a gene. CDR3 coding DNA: TGTGCCAGCAGTTTTAGACCGGGACAGGGGAACACTGAAGCTTTCTTT. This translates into CASSFRPGQGNTEAFF.

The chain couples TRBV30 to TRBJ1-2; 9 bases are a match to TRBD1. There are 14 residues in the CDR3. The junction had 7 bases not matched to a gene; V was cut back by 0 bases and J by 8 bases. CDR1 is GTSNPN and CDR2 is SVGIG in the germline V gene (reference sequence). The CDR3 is CAWSVLQGAQGYTF. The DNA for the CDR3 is TGTGCCTGGAGTGTACTACAGGGGGCGCAAGGCTACACCTTC.

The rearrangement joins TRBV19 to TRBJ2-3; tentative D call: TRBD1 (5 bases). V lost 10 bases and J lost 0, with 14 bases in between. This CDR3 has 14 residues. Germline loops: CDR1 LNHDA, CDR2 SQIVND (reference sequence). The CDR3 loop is CATKEQESTDTQYF. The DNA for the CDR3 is TGTGCCACCAAGGAACAGGAAAGCACAGATACGCAGTATTTT.

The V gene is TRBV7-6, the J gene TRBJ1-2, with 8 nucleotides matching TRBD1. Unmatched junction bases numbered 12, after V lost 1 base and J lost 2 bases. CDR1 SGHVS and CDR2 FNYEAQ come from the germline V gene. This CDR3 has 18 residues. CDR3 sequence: CASSLVGGTGSSNYGYTF. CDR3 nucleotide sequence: TGTGCCAGCAGCTTAGTTGGTGGGACAGGTAGTTCAAACTATGGCTACACCTTC.

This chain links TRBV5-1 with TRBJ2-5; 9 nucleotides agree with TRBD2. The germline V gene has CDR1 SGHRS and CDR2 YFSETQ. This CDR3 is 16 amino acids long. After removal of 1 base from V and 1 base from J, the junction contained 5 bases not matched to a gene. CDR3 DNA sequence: TGCGCCAGCAGCTTGTCGCGGGGGGGGCCCCAAGAGACCCAGTACTTC. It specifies CASSLSRGGPQETQYF.

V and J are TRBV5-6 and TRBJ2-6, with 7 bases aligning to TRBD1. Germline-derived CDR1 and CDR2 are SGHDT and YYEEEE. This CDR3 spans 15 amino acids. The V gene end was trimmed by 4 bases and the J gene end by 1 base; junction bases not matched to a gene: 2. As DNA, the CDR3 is TGTGCCAGCAGCCGACAGGGATCTGGGGCCAACGTCCTGACTTTC. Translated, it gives CASSRQGSGANVLTF.

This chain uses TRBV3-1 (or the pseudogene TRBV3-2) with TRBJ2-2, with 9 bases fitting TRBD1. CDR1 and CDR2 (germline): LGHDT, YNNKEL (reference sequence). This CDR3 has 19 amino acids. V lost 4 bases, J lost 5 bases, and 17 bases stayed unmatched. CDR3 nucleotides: TGTGCCAGCAGCCGAAACTGGGGACAGGGAGGGGAAAAAACCGGGGAGCTGTTTTTT. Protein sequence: CASSRNWGQGGEKTGELFF.

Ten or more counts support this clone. CDR3 region: CATREPGQGYEQYF. In DNA, the CDR3 is TGTGCCACGCGGGAACCGGGACAGGGCTACGAGCAGTACTTC. V usage is TRBV6-5 and J usage is TRBJ2-7; 9 nucleotides align to TRBD1. Germline CDR1 and CDR2: MNHEY and SVGAGI. Germline trimming cut 10 bases from V and 3 bases from J; bases unmatched to any gene: 10. The CDR3 has 14 residues.

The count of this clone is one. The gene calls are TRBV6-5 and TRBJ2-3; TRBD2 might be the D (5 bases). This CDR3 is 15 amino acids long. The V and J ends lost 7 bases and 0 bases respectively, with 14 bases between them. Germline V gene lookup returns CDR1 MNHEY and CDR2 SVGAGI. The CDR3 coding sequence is TGTGCCAGCAAAGGTGGGCGGACTAGCACAGATACGCAGTATTTT. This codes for CASKGGRTSTDTQYF.

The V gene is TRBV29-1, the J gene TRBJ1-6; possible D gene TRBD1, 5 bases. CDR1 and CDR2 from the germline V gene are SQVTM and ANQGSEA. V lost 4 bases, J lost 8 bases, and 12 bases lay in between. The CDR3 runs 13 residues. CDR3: CSVAAGFDSPLHF. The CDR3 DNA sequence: TGCAGCGTTGCGGCAGGGTTCGATTCACCCCTCCACTTT.

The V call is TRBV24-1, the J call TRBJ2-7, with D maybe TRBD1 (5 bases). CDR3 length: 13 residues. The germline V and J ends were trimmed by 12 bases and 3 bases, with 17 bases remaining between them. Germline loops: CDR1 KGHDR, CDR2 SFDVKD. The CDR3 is CAALTDIVYEQYF. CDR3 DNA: TGTGCCGCCCTAACGGACATAGTCTACGAGCAGTACTTC.

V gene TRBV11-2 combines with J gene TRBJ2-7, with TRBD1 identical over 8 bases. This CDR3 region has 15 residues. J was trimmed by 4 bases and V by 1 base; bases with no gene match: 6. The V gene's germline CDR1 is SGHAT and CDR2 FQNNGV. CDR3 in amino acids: CASSLVGTGPYEQYF. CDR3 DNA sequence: TGTGCCAGCAGCTTAGTCGGGACAGGACCTTACGAGCAGTACTTC.

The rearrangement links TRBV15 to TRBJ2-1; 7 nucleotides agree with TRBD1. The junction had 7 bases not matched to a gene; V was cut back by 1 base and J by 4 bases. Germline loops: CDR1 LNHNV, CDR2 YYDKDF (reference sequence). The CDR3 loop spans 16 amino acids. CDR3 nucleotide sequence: TGTGCCACCAGCAGAGGAGTACAGGGGCTATACAATGAGCAGTTCTTC. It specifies CATSRGVQGLYNEQFF.

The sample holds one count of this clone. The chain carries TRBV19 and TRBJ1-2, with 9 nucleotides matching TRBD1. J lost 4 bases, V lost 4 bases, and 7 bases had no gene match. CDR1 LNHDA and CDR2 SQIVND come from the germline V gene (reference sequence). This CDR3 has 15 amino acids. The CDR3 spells CASSTSGQGAYGYTF. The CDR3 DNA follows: TGTGCCAGTAGTACATCGGGACAGGGTGCCTATGGCTACACCTTC.